This paragraph reports one TCR beta chain. The data belong to a study of OX40 agonist ivuxolimab in advanced cancers. About the research overall: Past anti-PD-1, anti-PD-L1 or anti-CTLA-4 therapy was accepted, and 40% to 45% had received some. Partial responses were seen in three patients, one with hepatocellular carcinoma and two with cutaneous melanoma.

This table comes from immunoSEQ multiplex PCR, and its TCRdb copy is limited to in-frame clones, with some not included. The sample holds around 83,000 clones, approximately 84% seen once. The TCR originated in an adult with an advanced solid tumor such as melanoma, head and neck, liver or kidney cancer. Sequences were derived from CD4+ or CD8+ T cells sorted from blood, sampled in a trial of the OX40 agonist ivuxolimab.

In nucleotides, the CDR3 is TGTGCCAGCAGCCCCCAGGGGGCATCCACTAACTATGGCTACACCTTC. Amino acid sequence: CASSPQGASTNYGYTF. The rearrangement joins TRBV7-2 to TRBJ1-2, with 8 bases matching TRBD1. V trimming: 5 bases; J trimming: 0 bases; junction bases outside the gene matches: 8. The CDR3 is 16 amino acids. The germline V gene encodes CDR1 SGHTA and CDR2 FQGNSA.